Each of the 17 T cell receptor beta chains below was sequenced from the same sample in a study of T cell responses to AZD1222 COVID-19 vaccine (dated by TCRdb to 2020 to 2023). Libraries came from the immunoSEQ multiplex PCR assay. This is the immuneACCESS table as TCRdb keeps it, with only in-frame sequences that have V and J called. A part of the clones is gone; compared with another copy, unresolved V genes explain less than half, and the rest is unexplained. The sample profile shows about 140,000 clones; roughly 92% of them were found once. Around 1.7% of the sample is taken by the ten largest. What the time point label conveys for this sample: baseline before first vaccination. The specimen comprised peripheral blood, sampled on day 0 of AZD1222 vaccination. All receptors come from an adult in good health.

J is TRBJ2-7 and V is TRBV10-2; 15 bases fit TRBD2. This CDR3 is built from 16 residues. Germline-derived CDR1 and CDR2 are WSHSY and SAAADI. Trimming at V came to 5 bases and at J to 7 bases, leaving 9 bases not matched to a gene. CDR3 nucleotides: TGCGCCAGCAGTTCCGGGACTAGCGGGGGGATTGGGGAGCAGTACTTC. It encodes CASSSGTSGGIGEQYF.

This rearrangement joins TRBV27 to TRBJ2-3, with 7 bases fitting TRBD1. The V and J ends lost 10 bases and 0 bases, in that order; junction bases with no gene match: 4. The CDR3 runs 13 residues. Germline V gene sequence: CDR1 MNHEY, CDR2 SMNVEV (reference sequence). DNA for the CDR3: TGTGCCACTCGACAGGGAAGCACAGATACGCAGTATTTT. Its protein product is CATRQGSTDTQYF.

The CDR3 region has the DNA TGTGCCAGCCGATCCATTTTCAGGGGGGCGGTCAATCAGCCCCAGCATTTT. It codes for CASRSIFRGAVNQPQHF. V gene TRBV19 combines with J gene TRBJ1-5; 7 bases match TRBD1. CDR1 is LNHDA and CDR2 is SQIVND in the germline V gene (reference sequence). Trimming cost V 9 bases and J 3 bases; bases outside gene matches: 17. The CDR3 is 17 residues long.

The chain combines TRBV2 with TRBJ1-5; the D is unclear. The V end was cut by 6 bases, the J end by 5 bases, with 11 bases between. This CDR3 has 13 residues. CDR1 and CDR2 from the germline V gene are SNHLY and FYNNEI. The CDR3 sequence is CASRGETYQPQHF. Here the CDR3 DNA reads TGTGCCAGCAGAGGCGAGACTTATCAGCCCCAGCATTTT.

The chain uses TRBV5-1 and TRBJ1-2, with TRBD1 matching over 7 bases. CDR3 size: 14 residues. CDR1 is SGHRS, CDR2 YFSETQ, per germline. The V gene end was trimmed by 1 base and the J gene end by 1 base; junction bases not matched to a gene: 1. Written as DNA, the CDR3 is TGCGCCAGCAGCTTGCGACAGGGTAACTATGGCTACACCTTC. Encoded protein: CASSLRQGNYGYTF.

CDR3 residues: CASSFLMTGDIYEQYF. The CDR3 coding sequence is TGTGCCAGCAGCTTCCTCATGACAGGGGATATTTACGAGCAGTACTTC. J is TRBJ2-7 and V is TRBV5-6, with 8 bases identical to TRBD1. V lost 2 bases to trimming and J lost 4 bases; unmatched junction nucleotides: 11. The germline CDR1 and CDR2 sequences are SGHDT and YYEEEE. CDR3 size: 16 residues.

The V gene is TRBV6-5, the J gene TRBJ2-1; D might be TRBD1 or TRBD2, each matching 5 bases. CDR3 size: 16 residues. CDR1 MNHEY and CDR2 SVGAGI come from the germline V gene. Trimming took 0 bases from V and 5 from J, leaving 14 bases between them. Here the CDR3 DNA reads TGTGCCAGCAGTTACTCAGTACTATTGGGGGACAATGAGCAGTTCTTC. Translated: CASSYSVLLGDNEQFF.

CDR3 sequence: CASSPGTSGRGTQYF. CDR3 sequence (DNA): TGTGCCAGCAGCCCCGGGACTAGCGGGAGAGGGACCCAGTACTTC. The chain uses TRBV5-4 and TRBJ2-5; 14 bases fit TRBD2. This CDR3 has 15 amino acids. Germline CDR1 SGHNT, CDR2 YYREEE (reference sequence). The trim removed 4 bases at V and 7 bases at J, leaving 6 bases unmatched.

The chain recombines TRBV5-4 with TRBJ2-3, with D perhaps assigned TRBD1 or TRBD2 (5 bases each). Germline V lookup: CDR1 SGHNT, CDR2 YYREEE (reference sequence). The CDR3 is 13 residues long. V was trimmed by 4 bases and J by 1 base, leaving 7 bases between them. The CDR3 sequence: CASSRDRTDTQYF. The CDR3 DNA reads as TGTGCCAGCAGCCGGGACCGCACAGATACGCAGTATTTT. Looking up the rest from reference TRBV5-4 and TRBJ2-3 gives the full variable domain: ETGVTQSPTHLIKTRGQQVTLRCSSQSGHNTVSWYQQALGQGPQFIFQYYREEENGRGNFPPRFSGLQFPNYSSELNVNALELDDSALYLCASSRDRTDTQYFGPGTRLTVL.

This clone was observed a single time. This chain joins TRBV7-2 and TRBJ2-1; TRBD2 might be the D (7 bases). The V gene's germline CDR1 is SGHTA and CDR2 FQGNSA. V lost 1 base to trimming and J lost 6 bases, with 16 bases between them. The CDR3 covers 16 residues. The CDR3 nucleotides are TGTGCCAGCAGCTTAGTGTCGGGGGGCTTCGCCAATGAGCAGTTCTTC. It translates to CASSLVSGGFANEQFF.

CDR3 bases: TGTGCCAGCAGCGTAGCAATGAACACTGAAGCTTTCTTT. As protein: CASSVAMNTEAFF. The chain has TRBV9 and TRBJ1-1; D gene ambiguous. The germline gives CDR1 SGDLS, CDR2 YYNGEE. The length of the CDR3 is 13 residues. Between the trimmed V and J ends, which lost 0 bases and 0 bases, there was a span of 3 bases.

This chain links TRBV24-1 with TRBJ2-5, with D perhaps being TRBD1 or TRBD2 (5 bases each). This CDR3 has 14 amino acids. V was pared by 2 bases and J by 5 bases, with 11 bases between. The germline gives CDR1 KGHDR, CDR2 SFDVKD. The CDR3 reads CATSDSYEGETQYF. The CDR3 nucleotides are TGTGCCACCAGTGATTCGTACGAGGGGGAGACCCAGTACTTC.

The chain is built from TRBV10-2 and TRBJ1-3; a weak D match, TRBD1 (5 bases). Trimming removed 0 bases at V and 4 bases at J, with 10 bases between. Per germline, CDR1 WSHSY and CDR2 SAAADI. The CDR3 covers 15 residues. CDR3 amino acids: CASSESEGAGNTIYF. CDR3 nucleotide sequence: TGCGCCAGCAGTGAGTCTGAAGGGGCCGGAAACACCATATATTTT.

V gene TRBV5-4 combines with J gene TRBJ2-7, with a weak D call TRBD2 (6 bases). The V end lost 4 bases, the J end lost 4 bases, and 18 bases lay between the germline ends. Germline loops: CDR1 SGHNT, CDR2 YYREEE (reference sequence). The CDR3 consists of 15 residues. The CDR3 bases are TGTGCCAGCAGCGGCGGGGCCCCCGGCCTTTACGAGCAGTACTTC. Protein sequence: CASSGGAPGLYEQYF.

The chain links TRBV5-6 to TRBJ2-5, with D unresolved. From germline, CDR1 is SGHDT and CDR2 YYEEEE. V was clipped by 2 bases and J by 2 bases, with 13 bases between them. The CDR3 consists of 15 residues. CDR3 sequence: CASSFLPNPQETQYF. CDR3 in DNA: TGTGCCAGCAGCTTCCTCCCGAACCCACAAGAGACCCAGTACTTC.

With regard to this clone: The sample contains more than one DNA sequence encoding this CDR3. The chain recombines TRBV5-1 with TRBJ2-5; unclear D gene. The ends were cut back, 2 bases at V and 3 bases at J, with 8 bases in the middle. Per the germline V gene, CDR1 is SGHRS and CDR2 is YFSETQ. The CDR3 contains 13 residues. The chain's CDR3 is CASSFQVEETQYF. The CDR3, as DNA: TGCGCCAGCAGCTTCCAAGTCGAAGAGACCCAGTACTTC.

The genes are TRBV5-4 and TRBJ1-6; the D gene is possibly TRBD1 (5 bases). The CDR3 is made up of 15 amino acids. Trimming took off 4 bases at V and 7 bases at J, with 15 bases between the two ends. Germline lookup yields CDR1 SGHNT and CDR2 YYREEE (reference sequence). The CDR3 loop is CASSKSGTINSPLHF. The CDR3 bases are TGTGCCAGCAGCAAATCGGGGACTATCAATTCACCCCTCCACTTT.